This TCR beta chain comes out of a study of T cells after yellow fever vaccination. Study-wide context: Libraries from low-cell-number fractions were prepared with the SMART-Seq v4 Ultra Low Input RNA kit. General study findings and limits: By day 5 rather than day 15, the secondary response had peaked, though it was weaker. A small share of clonotypes appeared in both CD4 and CD8 compartments.

Only a few counts were recorded for this clonotype. As yet, its antigen is unknown. TCRdb fed the 5' RACE reads into MiXCR, producing one record per CDR3 protein. The sample contains about 500,000 distinct CDR3 sequences, about a sixth of which appear only once. This receptor was obtained from a man aged 18-30 years who received the YFV17D yellow fever vaccine. The sample was PBMCs, taken about 5 days after the first yellow fever vaccination.

Here the CDR3 reads CASSHENGVGANVLTF. The CDR3 DNA sequence: TGTGCCAGCAGCCACGAGAACGGGGTCGGGGCCAACGTCCTGACTTTC. This chain joins TRBV7-9 and TRBJ2-6, with a possible D match to TRBD2 (5 bases). Germline V CDR1 and CDR2: SEHNR, FQNEAQ (reference sequence). Trimming removed 5 bases from V and 4 bases from J, with 15 bases in between. The CDR3 consists of 16 residues.